This T cell receptor beta chain was sequenced during a study of T cell responses to AZD1222 COVID-19 vaccine. Study-wide points: An increase in Spike-specific TCR breadth and depth was observed after two AZD1222 doses.

The table lists this clone with a few counts. Its specificity is unknown. The ends were cut back, 2 bases at V and 6 bases at J, with 11 bases in the middle. The CDR3 spans 13 residues. The germline V gene has CDR1 KGHSH and CDR2 LQKENI. Profiling relied on immunoSEQ multiplex PCR, and the TCRdb table lists in-frame clones only, not all of them. The sample comprises about 79,000 clones, under 90% of which are singletons, and approximately 1.2% rests with the top ten. The chain employs TRBV18 and TRBJ2-7, with D perhaps being TRBD1 or TRBD2 (5 bases each). The source was peripheral blood, collected 28 days after the second AZD1222 dose. This clonotype was obtained from an adult who received the AZD1222 COVID-19 vaccine. CDR3 sequence (DNA): TGTGCCAGCTCACCAAACGAGGGGAGCGAGCAGTACTTC. It encodes CASSPNEGSEQYF.